The TCR beta chain described here comes from a study of blood T cell repertoires in COVID-19. Overall study: Collection of acute and convalescent COVID-19 samples took place in the United States, Italy and Spain. In each case, the material was cDNA or gDNA derived from T cells, B-cell-depleted T cells, or PBMCs.

The repertoire was sequenced with immunoSEQ multiplex PCR; TCRdb's copy has only in-frame clones and lacks some. Counted here are approximately 300,000 clones, about 90% occurring once; the ten biggest clones make up roughly a tenth. This CDR3 contains 14 residues. Trimming pared 7 bases from V and 0 bases from J, leaving 13 bases between. Germline CDR1 is SQVTM and CDR2 is ANQGSEA. In terms of age and location, participants ranged from about 18 to 95 years and lived in about 25 US areas. Donors were grouped by their self-reported clinical history. Material: PBMCs or T cells enriched from blood (not recorded which). This clonotype was sampled from a woman aged 25-40 years who had recovered from COVID-19. The chain combines TRBV29-1 with TRBJ1-3; D is undetermined. The CDR3: CSADVTGSGNTIYF. CDR3 nucleotides: TGCAGCGCTGACGTCACGGGCTCTGGAAACACCATATATTTT.